The 32 T cell receptor beta chains reported below all come from one sample, sequenced in a study of T cell responses to AZD1222 COVID-19 vaccine. Profiled with immunoSEQ multiplex PCR; TCRdb holds only in-frame clones, not every one. This table has roughly 140,000 clones, about 87% appearing once. The source material was peripheral blood, sampled on day 0 of AZD1222 vaccination. The receptors were gathered from an adult in good health.

This clone has just one count. The rearrangement joins TRBV6-6 to TRBJ1-4; 10 bases are shared with TRBD1. Germline V CDR1 and CDR2: MNHNY, SVGAGI (reference sequence). The junction had 6 bases not matched to a gene; V was cut back by 6 bases and J by 5 bases. This CDR3 is built from 15 residues. The CDR3 protein is CASRMTGGFNEKLFF. The CDR3 bases are TGTGCCAGCAGAATGACAGGGGGCTTCAATGAAAAACTGTTTTTT.

This chain links TRBV27 with TRBJ2-7; D possibly corresponds to TRBD2 (6 bases). In germline, CDR1 is MNHEY, CDR2 SMNVEV (reference sequence). Trimming removed 3 bases at V and 2 bases at J, with 11 bases between. The CDR3 is 14 residues long. As DNA, the CDR3 is TGTGCCAGCAGTTTGGTAGCGGAGGCCTACGAGCAGTACTTC. This sequence encodes CASSLVAEAYEQYF.

This clone was counted a single time. V gene TRBV28 combines with J gene TRBJ1-5; no definite D call. Between the trimmed V and J ends, which lost 2 bases and 0 bases, there was a span of 8 bases. This CDR3 contains 15 residues. CDR1 is MDHEN, CDR2 SYDVKM, per germline. CDR3 sequence reads: CASSLGGHSNQPQHF. The CDR3 bases are TGTGCCAGCAGTTTAGGTGGTCATAGCAATCAGCCCCAGCATTTT.

The chain couples TRBV16 to TRBJ1-2; D uncertain. Trimming took 0 bases from V and 8 from J, leaving 7 bases between them. The CDR3 has 12 amino acids. CDR1 is KGHSY and CDR2 is FQNENV in the germline V gene. The CDR3 reads CASSQSSQGYTF. The CDR3 region has the DNA TGTGCCAGCAGCCAATCGTCGCAGGGCTACACCTTC.

This rearrangement joins TRBV13 to TRBJ2-6; 8 bases match TRBD1. Trimming removed 4 bases from V and 1 base from J; junction bases left unmatched: 6. Germline V gene lookup returns CDR1 PRHDT and CDR2 FYEKMQ (reference sequence). This CDR3 comprises 17 residues. In DNA, the CDR3 is TGTGCCAGCAGCTGGCAGGGGGCGGGATCTGGGGCCAACGTCCTGACTTTC. Protein product: CASSWQGAGSGANVLTF.

The J gene is TRBJ2-1, the V gene TRBV7-9; 13 positions match TRBD2. Looked up from germline, CDR1 is SEHNR and CDR2 is FQNEAQ (reference sequence). V trimming: 7 bases; J trimming: 10 bases; junction bases outside the gene matches: 10. The CDR3 contains 15 residues. Here the CDR3 reads CASIVTSGRDGEQFF. The CDR3 DNA is TGTGCCAGCATCGTTACTAGCGGGAGGGATGGGGAGCAGTTCTTC.

This sequence joins TRBV9 and TRBJ2-2; D remains unclear. V gave up 3 bases and J gave up 2 bases, with 8 bases separating them. CDR1 SGDLS and CDR2 YYNGEE come from the germline V gene. The CDR3 totals 14 residues. The CDR3 nucleotides are TGTGCCAGCAGCGAGTACGGAAACACCGGGGAGCTGTTTTTT. It translates to CASSEYGNTGELFF.

The rearrangement joins TRBV5-8 to TRBJ2-4, with TRBD2 matching over 14 bases. J gave up 6 bases and V 6 bases, and 5 bases lay outside the gene matches. Looked up from germline, CDR1 is SGHTS and CDR2 is YDEGEE. The CDR3 is 15 amino acids. The CDR3 reads CASTLGTSGRNIQYF. In DNA, the CDR3 is TGTGCCAGCACCCTAGGGACTAGCGGGAGAAACATTCAGTACTTC.

The chain carries TRBV7-3 and TRBJ2-1, with unresolved D. V lost 5 bases, J lost 6 bases, and 8 bases lay in between. Germline V gene data show CDR1 as SGHTA and CDR2 as FQGTGA. CDR3 size: 12 residues. CDR3 bases: TGTGCCAGCAGCCCCAGCGCCAATGAGCAGTTCTTC. It is translated as CASSPSANEQFF.

The chain is built from TRBV5-4 and TRBJ2-2; 10 positions match TRBD2. Germline V gives CDR1 SGHNT, CDR2 YYREEE (reference sequence). The CDR3 contains 17 residues. J lost 4 bases, V lost 0 bases, and 6 bases had no gene match. In nucleotides, the CDR3 is TGTGCCAGCAGCTTGGACCCGGGACTAGCGTTCACCGGGGAGCTGTTTTTT. It encodes CASSLDPGLAFTGELFF.

The chain uses TRBV27 and TRBJ1-1; D might be TRBD1 (6 bases). Germline V gene lookup returns CDR1 MNHEY and CDR2 SMNVEV (reference sequence). The length of the CDR3 is 13 residues. Trimming removed 2 bases from V and 7 bases from J, with 11 bases in between. The CDR3 DNA sequence: TGTGCCAGCAGTTTAGGGGGCGGAGTTGAAGCTTTCTTT. It yields the protein CASSLGGGVEAFF.

The genes are TRBV3-1 (or the pseudogene TRBV3-2) and TRBJ2-3; tentative D call: TRBD2 (6 bases). Trimming pared 4 bases from V and 2 bases from J, leaving 13 bases between. Germline CDR1 is LGHDT and CDR2 is YNNKEL (reference sequence). The CDR3 loop spans 15 amino acids. The CDR3 DNA reads TGTGCCAGCAGCCCCATAGCGGAGACCACAGATACGCAGTATTTT. It is translated as CASSPIAETTDTQYF.

V usage is TRBV29-1 and J usage is TRBJ2-7; D is ambiguous. This CDR3 contains 11 residues. The V end was cut by 3 bases, the J end by 3 bases, with 6 bases between. Germline V lookup: CDR1 SQVTM, CDR2 ANQGSEA. CDR3: CSVDSVYEQYF. In DNA, the CDR3 is TGCAGCGTTGATTCCGTCTACGAGCAGTACTTC.

The genes are TRBV19 and TRBJ1-5, with a tentative D call TRBD1 (6 bases). Germline-derived CDR1 and CDR2 are LNHDA and SQIVND (reference sequence). V lost 10 bases and J lost 2, with 15 bases in between. This CDR3 has 14 residues. DNA for the CDR3: TGTGCCATTTCACAGGGAGTTGGCAATCAGCCCCAGCATTTT. Amino acids: CAISQGVGNQPQHF.

V and J are TRBV24-1 and TRBJ2-1, with D perhaps TRBD2 (6 bases). The germline V gene has CDR1 KGHDR and CDR2 SFDVKD. Trimming took off 2 bases at V and 1 base at J, with 14 bases between the two ends. This CDR3 is 17 amino acids long. The CDR3 DNA follows: TGTGCCACCAGTGATTCTGAACTAGCAGGGTCCTACAATGAGCAGTTCTTC. Translating gives CATSDSELAGSYNEQFF.

This sequence joins TRBV7-9 and TRBJ2-5; D unclear. With 8 bases removed from V and 1 base from J, the gap between germline ends came to 17 bases. This CDR3 comprises 15 residues. Germline V gene sequence: CDR1 SEHNR, CDR2 FQNEAQ (reference sequence). In DNA form, the CDR3 reads TGTGCCAGCGCTTTAATGTCTTCGCTCCAAGAGACCCAGTACTTC. Translated, it gives CASALMSSLQETQYF.

V usage is TRBV3-1 (or the pseudogene TRBV3-2) and J usage is TRBJ2-2; no definite D call. The CDR3 covers 14 residues. Trimming stripped 4 bases from V and 1 base from J, with 7 bases between. Germline V gives CDR1 LGHDT, CDR2 YNNKEL (reference sequence). The CDR3 loop is CASSLNRNTGELFF. The CDR3 nucleotides are TGTGCCAGCAGCCTTAATAGGAACACCGGGGAGCTGTTTTTT.

The gene calls are TRBV19 and TRBJ1-4; perhaps TRBD1 as D (5 bases). CDR1 LNHDA and CDR2 SQIVND come from the germline V gene (reference sequence). V was shortened by 5 bases and J by 7 bases, with 17 bases between the two germline ends. CDR3 length equals 15 residues. CDR3 region: CASSPMGGGREKLFF. CDR3 DNA sequence: TGTGCCAGTAGTCCAATGGGGGGAGGGCGTGAAAAACTGTTTTTT.

The chain links TRBV7-9 to TRBJ1-1; 9 bases fit TRBD1. This CDR3 contains 15 residues. CDR1 SEHNR and CDR2 FQNEAQ come from the germline V gene (reference sequence). Trimming removed 5 bases from V and 4 bases from J; junction bases left unmatched: 8. CDR3 sequence: CASSATGGRGTEAFF. DNA for the CDR3: TGTGCCAGCAGCGCCACAGGGGGCAGAGGCACTGAAGCTTTCTTT.

The chain links TRBV28 to TRBJ2-7; a weak D match, TRBD2 (5 bases). Germline V gene lookup returns CDR1 MDHEN and CDR2 SYDVKM. CDR3 size: 12 residues. V lost 3 bases, J lost 4 bases, and 7 bases lay in between. The CDR3 here is CASSFGEYEQYF. The DNA of the CDR3 is TGTGCCAGCAGTTTCGGGGAGTACGAGCAGTACTTC.

V is TRBV7-9 and J is TRBJ1-1; tentatively, D is TRBD1 (6 bases). This CDR3 is 13 amino acids long. Germline V gene lookup returns CDR1 SEHNR and CDR2 FQNEAQ (reference sequence). V was pared by 4 bases and J by 1 base, with 7 bases between. CDR3 amino acids: CASSWTENTEAFF. The DNA for the CDR3 is TGTGCCAGCAGCTGGACAGAGAACACTGAAGCTTTCTTT. The full variable domain, its missing parts supplied by reference TRBV7-9 and TRBJ1-1, is DTGVSQNPRHKITKRGQNVTFRCDPISEHNRLYWYRQTLGQGPEFLTYFQNEAQLEKSRLLSDRFSAERPKGSFSTLEIQRTEQGDSAMYLCASSWTENTEAFFGQGTRLTVV.

The chain uses TRBV2 and TRBJ2-7; TRBD2 matches 14 bases. Germline V gene lookup returns CDR1 SNHLY and CDR2 FYNNEI. The junction had 7 bases not matched to a gene; V was cut back by 4 bases and J by 2 bases. The CDR3 contains 17 residues. CDR3 bases: TGTGCCAGCAGTGGGGGGACTAGCGGGAGACGGCCCTACGAGCAGTACTTC. Protein product: CASSGGTSGRRPYEQYF.

The V gene is TRBV30, the J gene TRBJ1-4; weak D call: TRBD1 (6 bases). Germline V gene sequence: CDR1 GTSNPN, CDR2 SVGIG (reference sequence). This CDR3 is built from 15 residues. V was shortened by 6 bases and J by 6 bases, with 20 bases between the two germline ends. CDR3 region: CACDMGGPRDEKLFF. CDR3 DNA sequence: TGTGCCTGCGATATGGGGGGCCCACGTGATGAAAAACTGTTTTTT. Complete variable domain (other parts from reference TRBV30 and TRBJ1-4): SQTIHQWPATLVQPVGSPLSLECTVEGTSNPNLYWYRQAAGRGLQLLFYSVGIGQISSEVPQNLSASRPQDRQFILSSKKLLLSDSGFYLCACDMGGPRDEKLFFGSGTQLSVL.

The gene calls are TRBV11-2 and TRBJ1-1; D not certain. V was cut by 2 bases and J by 3 bases, with 7 bases left in between. CDR1 is SGHAT, CDR2 FQNNGV, per germline. The CDR3 totals 13 residues. CDR3 coding DNA: TGTGCCAGCAGCTTAAGTGGGCACACTGAAGCTTTCTTT. Translation: CASSLSGHTEAFF.

This clone came up once. This chain uses TRBV7-8 with TRBJ2-7, with 9 bases matching TRBD1. This CDR3 has 15 amino acids. The germline V gene has CDR1 SGHVS and CDR2 FQNEAQ. J lost 4 bases, V lost 1 base, and 5 bases had no gene match. In DNA, the CDR3 is TGTGCCAGCAGCTTAGTCTGGGGACAGGGTTACGAGCAGTACTTC. Protein: CASSLVWGQGYEQYF.

The chain uses TRBV2 and TRBJ2-1, with D possibly matching TRBD2 (6 bases). From germline, CDR1 is SNHLY and CDR2 FYNNEI. Between the trimmed V and J ends, which lost 8 bases and 0 bases, there was a span of 8 bases. This CDR3 comprises 13 residues. CDR3 sequence: CASGAGSYNEQFF. DNA for the CDR3: TGTGCCAGCGGAGCGGGCTCCTACAATGAGCAGTTCTTC.

This clone is a singleton in its sample. CDR3 residues: CASSLGPNSPLHF. In DNA form, the CDR3 reads TGCGCCAGCAGCTTGGGCCCTAATTCACCCCTCCACTTT. This chain uses TRBV5-1 with TRBJ1-6; D is uncertain. This CDR3 is 13 amino acids long. V was clipped by 0 bases and J by 6 bases, with 4 bases between them. Germline CDR1 is SGHRS and CDR2 is YFSETQ.

The chain uses TRBV28 and TRBJ2-4, with D possibly being TRBD1 (5 bases). The CDR3 loop spans 15 amino acids. In germline, CDR1 is MDHEN, CDR2 SYDVKM. The ends were cut back, 5 bases at V and 2 bases at J, with 13 bases in the middle. The CDR3 coding sequence is TGTGCCAGCAGTACGGGCAGGGTAACCAAAAACATTCAGTACTTC. This codes for CASSTGRVTKNIQYF.

The count of this clone is one. The chain recombines TRBV5-4 with TRBJ1-4, with D tentatively TRBD1 (5 bases). CDR1 and CDR2 from the germline V gene are SGHNT and YYREEE (reference sequence). Between the trimmed V and J ends, which lost 4 bases and 5 bases, there was a span of 12 bases. The CDR3 runs to 14 residues. The CDR3 coding sequence is TGTGCCAGCAGCCCTGGGGCTGGGAATGAAAAACTGTTTTTT. This translates into CASSPGAGNEKLFF.

The rearrangement links TRBV19 to TRBJ2-4; perhaps TRBD1 as D (5 bases). Trimming removed 3 bases from V and 0 bases from J, with 12 bases in between. The CDR3 length is 16 residues. CDR1 is LNHDA, CDR2 SQIVND, per germline (reference sequence). The CDR3 loop is CASSMNRILAKNIQYF. The CDR3 DNA reads as TGTGCCAGTAGTATGAACAGGATTCTAGCCAAAAACATTCAGTACTTC.

CDR3 nucleotides: TGTGCCACCAGCTCGACCGGGGCCCCCCAGGGAAGGAGGGAGACCCAGTACTTC. Its protein is CATSSTGAPQGRRETQYF. This chain uses TRBV24-1 with TRBJ2-5; D possibly matches TRBD1 or TRBD2 (5 bases each). Germline CDR1 reads KGHDR; CDR2 reads SFDVKD. Trimming pared 7 bases from V and 5 bases from J, leaving 28 bases between. CDR3 size: 18 residues.

The chain has TRBV6-5 and TRBJ1-2, with unresolved D. This CDR3 region has 16 residues. CDR1 and CDR2 from the germline V gene are MNHEY and SVGAGI. V was clipped by 4 bases and J by 2 bases, with 17 bases between them. Here the CDR3 reads CASSSQTGRGNYGYTF. The CDR3 DNA follows: TGTGCCAGCAGTTCCCAAACCGGGAGAGGAAACTATGGCTACACCTTC.